This T cell receptor (beta chain) was recovered during a study of glioma-infiltrating T cells after dendritic cell vaccination. The CDR3 contains 15 residues. From germline, CDR1 is ENHRY and CDR2 SYGVKD. V lost 3 bases and J 2 bases, leaving 12 bases between the germline ends. In regard to this clone: Its matching antigen is unknown.

Notes on the study in general: Survival was not directly related to TCR clonality in these patients. Longer survival after dendritic cell vaccination followed higher pretreatment TIL content.

Stated time point: after dendritic cell vaccination, including at tumor progression/relapse. TCRB CDR3 was amplified from 2 ug genomic DNA or less. Amplification used 60 V beta primers and 13 J beta primers. Sequenced by immunoSEQ multiplex PCR; TCRdb stores in-frame clones only, minus some. This sample carries 72,000 or so clones, roughly 87% of them seen once, and the ten largest clones take about 2.3%. The chain carries TRBV10-3 and TRBJ2-3; D remains ambiguous. The starting material was blood, obtained after dendritic cell vaccination. The receptor was isolated from a human donor with glioblastoma. For the CDR3, the DNA is TGTGCCATCAGTGACGCAGCGCCTTACACAGATACGCAGTATTTT. It yields the protein CAISDAAPYTDTQYF.